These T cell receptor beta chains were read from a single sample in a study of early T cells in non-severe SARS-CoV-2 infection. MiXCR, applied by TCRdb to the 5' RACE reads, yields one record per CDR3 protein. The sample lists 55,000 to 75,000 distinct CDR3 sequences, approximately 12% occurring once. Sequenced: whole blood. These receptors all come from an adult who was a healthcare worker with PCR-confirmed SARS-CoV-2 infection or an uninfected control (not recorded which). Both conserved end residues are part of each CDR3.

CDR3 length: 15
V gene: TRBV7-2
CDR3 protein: CASSTTGGYTGELFF

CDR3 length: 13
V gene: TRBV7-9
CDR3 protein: CASSFLQGGELFF

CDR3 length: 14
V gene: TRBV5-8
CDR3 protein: CASSTGTIVETQYF

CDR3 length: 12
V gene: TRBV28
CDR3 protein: CASSLRAEKLFF

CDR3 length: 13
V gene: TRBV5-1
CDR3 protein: CASSLSNEETQYF

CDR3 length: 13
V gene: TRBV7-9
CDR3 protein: CASSLGTNTEAFF

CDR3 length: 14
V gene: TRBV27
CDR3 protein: CASSPSGVAGELFF

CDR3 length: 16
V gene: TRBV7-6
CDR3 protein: CASSLGTVARIDEQFF

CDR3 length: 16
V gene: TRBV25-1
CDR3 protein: CASSAPRGGLNTEAFF

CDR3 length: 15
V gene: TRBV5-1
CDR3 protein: CASSDKAGAVNEQYF

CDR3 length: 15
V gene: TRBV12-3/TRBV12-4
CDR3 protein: CASGGDRLSNQPQHF

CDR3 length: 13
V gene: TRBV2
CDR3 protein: CASSGEGIYGYTF

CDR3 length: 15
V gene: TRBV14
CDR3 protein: CASSRRGSTNEKLFF

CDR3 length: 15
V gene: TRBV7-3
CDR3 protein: CASSPEGGPGNIQYF

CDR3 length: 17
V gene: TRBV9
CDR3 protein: CASSVLPTSGPTDTQYF

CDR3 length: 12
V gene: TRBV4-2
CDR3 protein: CASSQDGDTQYF

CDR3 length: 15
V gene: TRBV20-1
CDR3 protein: CSAQKGSGLYNEQFF